This is a list of T cell receptor beta chains from one sample in a study of human T cells and chemical hapten exposure. TCRdb re-called the RACE reads through MiXCR, storing one row per CDR3 protein. Found here are under 85,000 distinct CDR3 sequences, 10% of them singletons; the top ten hold roughly 1.4%. This specimen consisted of whole blood, obtained in connection with sensitization to the hapten diphenylcyclopropenone (DPC). All receptors come from a woman aged 50 to 65 with alopecia areata. Some clones in this sample may be carry-over from other donors' samples. Both conserved end residues are part of each CDR3. The D gene is left open where the match is weak. The size entry is marked missing in some rows and otherwise reads once, few, many or a size class.

v_gene	j_gene	d_gene	abundance	CDR3aa	CDR3nt
TRBV6-5	TRBJ2-1	NA	NA	CASMGVHYNEQFF	TGTGCCAGCATGGGGGTCCACTACAATGAGCAGTTCTTC
TRBV6-2/TRBV6-3	TRBJ2-5	TRBD2	once	CASSYVGRGETQYF	TGTGCCAGCAGTTACGTCGGGAGGGGAGAGACCCAGTACTTC
TRBV20-1	TRBJ2-7	TRBD1	NA	CSAQDRGQYF	TGCAGTGCGCAGGACAGGGGCCAGTACTTC
TRBV11-1	TRBJ2-7	TRBD2	many	CASSLVAGEYEQYF	TGTGCCAGCAGCTTAGTAGCGGGAGAATACGAGCAGTACTTC
TRBV5-1	TRBJ2-1	NA	many	CASSLGVENEQFF	TGCGCCAGCAGCCTGGGGGTGGAAAATGAGCAGTTCTTC
TRBV2	TRBJ2-7	NA	few	CASSEAGVEQYF	TGTGCCAGCAGTGAAGCGGGAGTCGAGCAGTACTTC
TRBV28	TRBJ2-7	NA	few	CASTFGGRYEQYF	TGTGCCAGCACATTCGGGGGGCGCTACGAGCAGTACTTC
TRBV5-4	TRBJ1-1	NA	few	CASSLDKVGAFF	TGTGCCAGCAGCTTGGACAAGGTCGGAGCTTTCTTT
TRBV5-4	TRBJ2-3	TRBD2	once	CASSGVAGVGTDTQYF	TGTGCCAGCAGCGGCGTAGCGGGAGTGGGCACAGATACGCAGTATTTT
TRBV6-5	TRBJ2-2	NA	many	CASSYGEGAIYTGELFF	TGTGCCAGCAGTTACGGGGAGGGGGCGATATACACCGGGGAGCTGTTTTTT
TRBV15	TRBJ2-1	NA	NA	CATSKPPTTYNEQFF	TGTGCCACCAGCAAGCCGCCTACGACCTACAATGAGCAGTTCTTC
TRBV2	TRBJ1-5	NA	few	CASSPPGRSNQPQHF	TGTGCCAGCAGCCCTCCGGGACGGAGCAATCAGCCCCAGCATTTT
TRBV29-1	TRBJ2-7	TRBD1	few	CSVGQGTYEQYF	TGCAGCGTCGGACAGGGCACCTACGAGCAGTACTTC
TRBV3-1	TRBJ2-5	TRBD1	few	CASSQDLRTGSTLETQYF	TGTGCCAGCAGCCAAGATCTGAGGACAGGGTCCACCCTAGAGACCCAGTACTTC
TRBV20-1	TRBJ1-6	NA	few	CSARDWAGRTSPLHF	TGCAGTGCTAGAGATTGGGCAGGGAGAACTTCACCCCTCCACTTT
TRBV6-5	TRBJ1-3	NA	NA	CASSSGLVNENTIYF	TGTGCCAGCTCCTCGGGTCTCGTGAACGAAAACACCATATATTTT
TRBV9	TRBJ2-7	TRBD1	few	CASSVAGGGYEQYF	TGTGCCAGCAGCGTAGCAGGGGGCGGGTACGAGCAGTACTTC
TRBV6-2/TRBV6-3	TRBJ1-6	NA	NA	CASRPTGYNSPLHF	TGTGCCAGCAGACCGACAGGATATAATTCACCCCTCCACTTT
TRBV4-1	TRBJ2-7	NA	NA	CASSVGGEQYF	TGCGCCAGCAGCGTGGGGGGCGAGCAGTACTTC
TRBV27	TRBJ1-5	TRBD1	many	CASSPDRARYQPQHF	TGTGCCAGCAGCCCTGACAGGGCGCGCTATCAGCCCCAGCATTTT
TRBV5-1	TRBJ2-5	NA	NA	CASSGTPWGGGTETQYF	TGCGCCAGCAGCGGAACTCCTTGGGGAGGAGGTACAGAGACCCAGTACTTC
TRBV21-1	TRBJ2-5	NA	NA	CASSKDSQGTGVKTQYF	TGTGCCAGCAGCAAAGATTCACAAGGGACAGGGGTAAAGACCCAGTACTTC
TRBV2	TRBJ2-4	TRBD1	NA	CARLDRTKNIQYF	TGTGCCAGACTGGACAGGACAAAAAACATTCAGTACTTC
TRBV11-2	TRBJ2-6	NA	few	CASSSLAWGANVLTF	TGTGCCAGCAGCTCACTAGCTTGGGGGGCCAACGTCCTGACTTTC
TRBV27	TRBJ2-7	NA	NA	CASRGLRPYEQYF	TGTGCCAGCAGAGGGCTCCGGCCCTACGAGCAGTACTTC
TRBV14	TRBJ1-3	TRBD1	NA	CASSWDRGNTIYF	TGTGCCAGCAGTTGGGACAGAGGAAACACCATATATTTT
TRBV20-1	TRBJ2-3	TRBD2	many	CSASRTSGKSTDTQYF	TGCAGTGCTAGCCGGACTAGCGGGAAGAGCACAGATACGCAGTATTTT
TRBV6-2/TRBV6-3	TRBJ2-7	NA	many	CASSHGTIYGEQYF	TGTGCCAGCAGTCACGGGACAATATATGGGGAGCAGTACTTC
TRBV3-1	TRBJ2-1	TRBD2	few	CASSQGPAGAGNEQFF	TGTGCCAGCAGCCAAGGCCCAGCGGGAGCGGGGAATGAGCAGTTCTTC
TRBV7-2	TRBJ2-7	NA	NA	CASSLDPPRGGYEQYF	TGTGCCAGCAGCTTAGATCCTCCCCGTGGAGGCTACGAGCAGTACTTC
TRBV27	TRBJ2-7	TRBD2	few	CASRPLAGGISYEQYF	TGTGCCAGCAGACCGCTAGCGGGAGGTATTTCCTACGAGCAGTACTTC
TRBV6-6	TRBJ2-4	TRBD1	NA	CASSPQGAKNIQYF	TGTGCCAGCAGTCCCCAGGGGGCGAAAAACATTCAGTACTTC
TRBV2	TRBJ2-2	NA	few	CASSPRTSVGELFF	TGTGCCAGCAGTCCCCGAACGTCAGTCGGGGAGCTGTTTTTT
TRBV3-1	TRBJ2-5	NA	few	CASSQYGGTQYF	TGTGCCAGCAGCCAGTACGGGGGGACCCAGTACTTC
TRBV4-2	TRBJ2-5	TRBD2	few	CASTGGGVGETQYF	TGTGCCAGCACCGGGGGAGGGGTTGGAGAGACCCAGTACTTC
TRBV5-1	TRBJ1-2	NA	few	CASTAEGIYGYTF	TGCGCCAGCACTGCTGAGGGGATCTATGGCTACACCTTC
TRBV5-1	TRBJ2-1	NA	NA	CASSLAHSSYNEQFF	TGCGCCAGCAGCTTGGCTCACAGCTCCTACAATGAGCAGTTCTTC
TRBV18	TRBJ1-1	TRBD1	NA	CASSQQGGTEAFF	TGTGCCAGCTCGCAACAGGGGGGCACTGAAGCTTTCTTT
TRBV5-1	TRBJ2-7	TRBD1	few	CASSYRGNSYEQYF	TGCGCCAGCAGCTACAGGGGGAACTCCTACGAGCAGTACTTC
TRBV12-3/TRBV12-4	TRBJ1-6	NA	many	CASSQDPPGNSPLHF	TGTGCCAGCAGCCAGGACCCGCCTGGGAATTCACCCCTCCACTTT